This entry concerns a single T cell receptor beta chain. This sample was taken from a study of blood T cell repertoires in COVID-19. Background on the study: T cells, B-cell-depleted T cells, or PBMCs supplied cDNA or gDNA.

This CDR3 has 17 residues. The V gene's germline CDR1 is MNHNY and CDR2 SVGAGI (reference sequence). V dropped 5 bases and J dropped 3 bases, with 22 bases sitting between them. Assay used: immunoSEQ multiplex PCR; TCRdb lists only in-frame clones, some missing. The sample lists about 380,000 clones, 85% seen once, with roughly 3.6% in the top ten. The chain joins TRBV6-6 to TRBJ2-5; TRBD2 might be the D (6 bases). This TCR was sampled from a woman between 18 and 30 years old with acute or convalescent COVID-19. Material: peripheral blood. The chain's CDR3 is CASSPRRGGAEEETQYF. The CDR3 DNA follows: TGTGCCAGCAGTCCTCGGAGGGGCGGAGCCGAAGAAGAGACCCAGTACTTC.